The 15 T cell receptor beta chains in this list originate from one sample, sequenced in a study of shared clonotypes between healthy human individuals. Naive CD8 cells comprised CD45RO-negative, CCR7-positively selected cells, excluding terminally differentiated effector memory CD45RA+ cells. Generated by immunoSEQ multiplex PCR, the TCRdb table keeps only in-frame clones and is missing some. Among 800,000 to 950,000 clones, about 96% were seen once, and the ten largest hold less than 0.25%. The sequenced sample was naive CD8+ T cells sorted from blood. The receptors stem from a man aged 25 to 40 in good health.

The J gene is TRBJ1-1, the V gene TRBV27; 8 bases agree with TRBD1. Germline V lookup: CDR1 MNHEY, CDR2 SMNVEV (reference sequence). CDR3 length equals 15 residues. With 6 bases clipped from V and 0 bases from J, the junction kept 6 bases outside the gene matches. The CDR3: CASSRGHGVNTEAFF. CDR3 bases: TGTGCCAGCAGCAGGGGGCACGGGGTGAACACTGAAGCTTTCTTT.

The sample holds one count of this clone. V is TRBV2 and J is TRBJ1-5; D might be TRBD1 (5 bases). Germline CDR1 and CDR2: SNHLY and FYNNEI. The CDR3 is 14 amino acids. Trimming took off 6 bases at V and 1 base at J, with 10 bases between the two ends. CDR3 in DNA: TGTGCCAGCAGGGAGACAGAGAGCAATCAGCCCCAGCATTTT. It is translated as CASRETESNQPQHF.

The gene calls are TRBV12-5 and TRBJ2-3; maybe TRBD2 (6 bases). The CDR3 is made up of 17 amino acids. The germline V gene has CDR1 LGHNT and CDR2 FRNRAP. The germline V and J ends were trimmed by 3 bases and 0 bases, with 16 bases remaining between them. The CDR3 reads CASGFSPGRESTDTQYF. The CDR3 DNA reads TGTGCTAGTGGTTTCTCTCCTGGGCGGGAAAGCACAGATACGCAGTATTTT. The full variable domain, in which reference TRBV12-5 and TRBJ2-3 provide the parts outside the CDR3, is DARVTQTPRHKVTEMGQEVTMRCQPILGHNTVFWYRQTMMQGLELLAYFRNRAPLDDSGMPKDRFSAEMPDATLATLKIQPSEPRDSAVYFCASGFSPGRESTDTQYFGPGTRLTVL.

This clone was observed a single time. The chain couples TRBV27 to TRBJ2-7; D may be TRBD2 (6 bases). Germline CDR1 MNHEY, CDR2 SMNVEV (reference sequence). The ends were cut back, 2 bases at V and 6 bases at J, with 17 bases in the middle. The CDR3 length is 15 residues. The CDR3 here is CASSLSLDYLLEQYF. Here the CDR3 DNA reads TGTGCCAGCAGTTTAAGCTTGGACTACCTGCTCGAGCAGTACTTC.

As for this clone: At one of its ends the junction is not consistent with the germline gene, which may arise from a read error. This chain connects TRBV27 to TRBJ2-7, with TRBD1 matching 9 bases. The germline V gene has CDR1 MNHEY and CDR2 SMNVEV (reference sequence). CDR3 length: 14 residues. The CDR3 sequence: CASGLGTGTLEQYF. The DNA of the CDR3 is TGTGCCAGCGGTTTGGGGACAGGGACTCTCGAGCAGTACTTC.

The CDR3 loop is CASSPSGGFTDTQYF. The CDR3 DNA is TGTGCCAGCAGCCCTAGCGGGGGATTCACAGATACGCAGTATTTT. The chain couples TRBV16 to TRBJ2-3; 10 nucleotides align to TRBD2. Germline-derived CDR1 and CDR2 are KGHSY and FQNENV. This CDR3 contains 15 residues. With 4 bases clipped from V and 2 bases from J, the junction kept 3 bases outside the gene matches.

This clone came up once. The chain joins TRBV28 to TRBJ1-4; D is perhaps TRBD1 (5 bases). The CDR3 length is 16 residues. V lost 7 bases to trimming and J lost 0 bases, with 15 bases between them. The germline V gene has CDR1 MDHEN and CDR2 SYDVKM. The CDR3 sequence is CASTPIGVTTNEKLFF. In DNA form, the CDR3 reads TGTGCCAGCACCCCCATAGGGGTTACAACTAATGAAAAACTGTTTTTT.

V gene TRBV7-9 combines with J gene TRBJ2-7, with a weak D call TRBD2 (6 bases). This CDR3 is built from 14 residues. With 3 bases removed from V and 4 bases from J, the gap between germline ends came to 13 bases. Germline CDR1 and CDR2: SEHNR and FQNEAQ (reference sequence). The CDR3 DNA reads TGTGCCAGCAGCTTTTCACGGGAGTGGTACGAGCAGTACTTC. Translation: CASSFSREWYEQYF.

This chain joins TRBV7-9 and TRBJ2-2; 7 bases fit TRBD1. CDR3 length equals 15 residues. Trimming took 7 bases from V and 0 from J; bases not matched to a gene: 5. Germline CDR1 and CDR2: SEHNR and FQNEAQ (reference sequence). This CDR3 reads CASTHTGANTGELFF. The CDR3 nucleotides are TGTGCCAGCACACATACAGGGGCGAACACCGGGGAGCTGTTTTTT.

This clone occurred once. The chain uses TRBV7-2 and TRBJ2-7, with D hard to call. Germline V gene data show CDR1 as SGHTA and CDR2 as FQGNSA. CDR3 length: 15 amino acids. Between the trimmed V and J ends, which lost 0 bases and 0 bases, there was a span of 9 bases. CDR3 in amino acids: CASSLAPSSSYEQYF. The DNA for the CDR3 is TGTGCCAGCAGCTTAGCCCCCAGTAGCTCCTACGAGCAGTACTTC.

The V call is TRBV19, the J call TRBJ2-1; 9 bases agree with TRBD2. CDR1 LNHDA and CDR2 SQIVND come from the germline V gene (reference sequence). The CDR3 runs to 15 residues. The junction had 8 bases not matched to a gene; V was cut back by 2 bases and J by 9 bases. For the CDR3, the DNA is TGTGCCAGTAGTATACTAGCGGGAACCCCAGGTGAGCAGTTCTTC. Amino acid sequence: CASSILAGTPGEQFF.

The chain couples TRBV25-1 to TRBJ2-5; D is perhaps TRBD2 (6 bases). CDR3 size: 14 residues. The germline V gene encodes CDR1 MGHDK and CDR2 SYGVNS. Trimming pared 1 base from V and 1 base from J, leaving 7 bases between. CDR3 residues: CASSEWRGQETQYF. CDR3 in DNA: TGTGCCAGCAGTGAATGGCGGGGCCAAGAGACCCAGTACTTC.

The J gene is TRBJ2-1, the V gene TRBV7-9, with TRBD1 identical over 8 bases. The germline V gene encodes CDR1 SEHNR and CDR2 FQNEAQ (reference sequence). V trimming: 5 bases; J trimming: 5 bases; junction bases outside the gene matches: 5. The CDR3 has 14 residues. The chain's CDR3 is CASSRGQGNNEQFF. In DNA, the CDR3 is TGTGCCAGCAGCCGAGGACAGGGAAACAATGAGCAGTTCTTC.

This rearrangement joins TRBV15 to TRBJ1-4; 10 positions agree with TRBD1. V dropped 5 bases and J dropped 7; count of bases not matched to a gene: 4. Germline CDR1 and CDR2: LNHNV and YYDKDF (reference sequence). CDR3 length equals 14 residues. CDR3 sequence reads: CATSWTGGSEKLFF. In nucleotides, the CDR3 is TGTGCCACCAGCTGGACAGGGGGATCTGAAAAACTGTTTTTT.

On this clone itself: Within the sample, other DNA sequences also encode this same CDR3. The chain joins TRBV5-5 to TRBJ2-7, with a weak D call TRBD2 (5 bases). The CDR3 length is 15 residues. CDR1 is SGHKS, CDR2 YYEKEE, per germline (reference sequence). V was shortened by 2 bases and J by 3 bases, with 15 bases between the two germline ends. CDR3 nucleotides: TGTGCCAGCAGCTTTCTCCCAGGAGGCTTCTACGAGCAGTACTTC. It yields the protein CASSFLPGGFYEQYF. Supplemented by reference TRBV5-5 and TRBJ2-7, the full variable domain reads DAGVTQSPTHLIKTRGQQVTLRCSPISGHKSVSWYQQVLGQGPQFIFQYYEKEERGRGNFPDRFSARQFPNYSSELNVNALLLGDSALYLCASSFLPGGFYEQYFGPGTRLTVT.